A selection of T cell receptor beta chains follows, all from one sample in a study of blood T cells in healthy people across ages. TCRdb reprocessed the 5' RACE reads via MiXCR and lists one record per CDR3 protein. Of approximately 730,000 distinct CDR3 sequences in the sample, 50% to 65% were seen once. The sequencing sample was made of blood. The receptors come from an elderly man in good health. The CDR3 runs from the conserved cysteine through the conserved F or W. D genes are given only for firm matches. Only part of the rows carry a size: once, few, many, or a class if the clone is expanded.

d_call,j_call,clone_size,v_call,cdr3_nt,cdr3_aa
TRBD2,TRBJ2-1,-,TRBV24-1,TGTGCCACCAGTGATCCGGGACTAGCGGGAGACTATGAGCAGTTCTTC,CATSDPGLAGDYEQFF
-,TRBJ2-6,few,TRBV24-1,TGTGCCACCAGTGAGCCACAGGGATCTGGGGCCAACGTCCTGACTTTC,CATSEPQGSGANVLTF
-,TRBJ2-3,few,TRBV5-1,TGCGCCAGCAGCTTGTGGACAGTTCACAGATACGCGTATTTT,CASSLWTVHRYAYF
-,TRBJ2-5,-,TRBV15,TGTGCCACCAGCAGAACGGACAGAGGTCAAGAGACCCAGTACTTC,CATSRTDRGQETQYF
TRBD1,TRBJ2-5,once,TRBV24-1,TGTGCCACCAGTGACCTCGGGACAGGGGCTAAAGAGACCCAGTACTTC,CATSDLGTGAKETQYF
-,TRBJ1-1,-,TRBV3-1,TGTGCCAGCAGCCAAGAACAGGGTAGAACTGAAGCTTTCTTT,CASSQEQGRTEAFF
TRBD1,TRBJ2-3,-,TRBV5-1,TGCGCCAGCGGACAGGGCATTGGAGATACGCAGTATTTT,CASGQGIGDTQYF
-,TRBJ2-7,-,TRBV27,TGTGCCAGCAGTTTATTCCCCCCGGGGTACGAGCAGTACTTC,CASSLFPPGYEQYF
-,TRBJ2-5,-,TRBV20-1,TGCAGTGCTCCCCTCTTAGCTAGTTTAGAGACCCAGTACTTC,CSAPLLASLETQYF
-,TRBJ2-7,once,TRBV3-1,TGTGCCAGCGGGACGGGCGGGTCCTCCTACGAGCAGTACTTC,CASGTGGSSYEQYF
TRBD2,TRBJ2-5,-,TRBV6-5,TGTGCCAGCAGTTTCACGCCCGGGACTAGCGGGAGGGCCACGGAGACCCAGTACTTC,CASSFTPGTSGRATETQYF
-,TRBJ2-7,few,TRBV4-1,TGCGCCAGCAGCTCCTCAGCGATCCACGAGCAGTACTTC,CASSSSAIHEQYF
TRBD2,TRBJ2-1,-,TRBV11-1,TGTGCCAGCAGCACCTGGACTAGCGGGAGGGGGGATGAGCAGTTCTTC,CASSTWTSGRGDEQFF
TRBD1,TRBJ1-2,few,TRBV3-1,TGTGCCAGCACAGGGGGCGCCGGTACCTTCGCCGGCTATGGCTACACCTTC,CASTGGAGTFAGYGYTF
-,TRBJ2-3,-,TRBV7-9,TGTGCCAGCAGCTTAACTAGGAACACAGATACGCAGTATTTT,CASSLTRNTDTQYF
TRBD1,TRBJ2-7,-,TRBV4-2,TGTGCCAGCAGCCAAGAAGGGGGACAGGGTGACGAGCAGTACTTC,CASSQEGGQGDEQYF
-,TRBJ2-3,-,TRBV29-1,TGCAGCGTTCGGGCAGCCGGCACAGATACGCAGTATTTT,CSVRAAGTDTQYF
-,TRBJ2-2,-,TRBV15,TGTGCCACCAGCAGAGCTACCGGGACCAACCGCGGGGAGCTGTTTTTT,CATSRATGTNRGELFF
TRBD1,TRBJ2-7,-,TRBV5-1,TGCGCCAGCAGCAGACAGGGGGGCGCGGGCAGCTCCTACGAGCAGTACTTC,CASSRQGGAGSSYEQYF
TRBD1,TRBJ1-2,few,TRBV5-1,TGCGCCAGCAGCCCCGGGACAGGGGGCGCTGGGGGCTACACCTTC,CASSPGTGGAGGYTF
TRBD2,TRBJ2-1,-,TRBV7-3,TGTGCCAGCAGCCCGCCCGGGACTAGCTACAATGAGCAGTTCTTC,CASSPPGTSYNEQFF
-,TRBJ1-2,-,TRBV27,TGTGCCACCGACGACAGGAACTATGGCTACACCTTC,CATDDRNYGYTF
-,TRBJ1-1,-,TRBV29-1,TGCAGCGTTTCCGGTCCAAGGACTGAAGCTTTCTTT,CSVSGPRTEAFF
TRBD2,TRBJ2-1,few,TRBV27,TGTGCCAGCAGTTTATCGAAACTCCTGACTAGCGGGGGACCAGGGGGGAATGAGCAGTTCTTC,CASSLSKLLTSGGPGGNEQFF
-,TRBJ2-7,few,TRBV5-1,TGCGCCAGCAGCCCCCGGGACATTGACTACGAGCAGTACTTC,CASSPRDIDYEQYF
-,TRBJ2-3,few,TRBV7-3,TGTGCCAGCAGCCCGCACCAATCTAGCACAGATACGCAGTATTTT,CASSPHQSSTDTQYF
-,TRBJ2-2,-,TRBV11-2,TGTGCCAGCAGCTTCTGGGCGTCTATCCGGGGGACCGGGGAGCTGTTTTTT,CASSFWASIRGTGELFF
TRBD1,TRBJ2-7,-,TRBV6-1,TGTGCCAGCATCGGACAGGGAGTCAACGAGCAGTACTTC,CASIGQGVNEQYF
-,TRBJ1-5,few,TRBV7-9,TGTGCCAGCAGCTTAGCGATCCAGGACAGACACAATCAGCCCCAGCATTTT,CASSLAIQDRHNQPQHF
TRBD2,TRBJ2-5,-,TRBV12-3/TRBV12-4,TGTGCCAGCACCCAGGGACTAGCGGGACCCGAATCGTACCAAGAGACCCAGTACTTC,CASTQGLAGPESYQETQYF
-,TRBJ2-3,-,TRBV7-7,TGTGCTAGCAGCTTAGAATTGGGTTCCACAGATACGCAGTATTTT,CASSLELGSTDTQYF
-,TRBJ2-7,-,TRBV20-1,TGCAGTGCTAGAGATCGTTATGGCACCTACGAGCAGTACTTC,CSARDRYGTYEQYF
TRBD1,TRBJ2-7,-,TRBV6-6,TGTGCCAGCAGTTATCATCGGGACAGGGAGTGCGAGAAGTACTTC,CASSYHRDRECEKYF
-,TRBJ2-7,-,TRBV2,TGTGCCAGCAGCGAGGAGGGCGGGGCCTACGAGCAGTACTTC,CASSEEGGAYEQYF
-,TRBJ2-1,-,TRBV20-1,TGCAGTGCTAGAGCCAGCAGGACTCCTTCCTACAATGAGCAGTTCTTC,CSARASRTPSYNEQFF
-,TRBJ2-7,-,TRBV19,TGTGCCAGTAGTATACGGGACGATGCGGACGAGCAGTACTTC,CASSIRDDADEQYF
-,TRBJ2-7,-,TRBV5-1,TGCGCCAGCAGCGCTAGCAGCGGAGCCTACGAGCAGTACTTC,CASSASSGAYEQYF
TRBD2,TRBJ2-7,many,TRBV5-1,TGTGCCAGCAGCTTAGTAGCGGGAGGGACCTACGAGCAGTACTTC,CASSLVAGGTYEQYF
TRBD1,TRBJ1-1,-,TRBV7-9,TGTGCCTGCAGCTTAGGTAGGGGGCAAGTCCCAGCTTTCTTT,CACSLGRGQVPAFF
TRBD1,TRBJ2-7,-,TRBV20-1,TGCAGTGCCGCCCGCACCAACAGGGACAGGGCCTACGAGCAGTACTTC,CSAARTNRDRAYEQYF
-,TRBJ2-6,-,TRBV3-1,TGTGCCAGCAGACTACGGGCCGGGGCCAACGTCCTGACTTTC,CASRLRAGANVLTF
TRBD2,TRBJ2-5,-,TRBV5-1,TGCGCCAGCAGCGGGGGAGGACTAGCGGAGACCCAGTACTTC,CASSGGGLAETQYF
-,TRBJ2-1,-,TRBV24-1,TGTGCCACCAGCGACCCAGGGTACAATGAGCAGTTCTTC,CATSDPGYNEQFF
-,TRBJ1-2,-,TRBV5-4,TGTGCCAGCAGCTTGGTACAGCCAGCGAGTGGCTACACCTTC,CASSLVQPASGYTF
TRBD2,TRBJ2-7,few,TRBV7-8,TGTGCCAGCAGCTCTACCGCTAGCGGGAGACTGGATGAGCAGTACTTC,CASSSTASGRLDEQYF
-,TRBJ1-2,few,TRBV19,TGTGCCAGTAACTACTATGGCTACACCTTC,CASNYYGYTF
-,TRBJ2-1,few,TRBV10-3,TGTGCCGTATCAGAGGGGGGCAATGAGCAGTTCTTC,CAVSEGGNEQFF
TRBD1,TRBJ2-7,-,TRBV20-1,TGCAGTGCTGGACAGGGACGGGACGAGCAGTACTTC,CSAGQGRDEQYF